This T cell receptor (beta chain) stems from a study of blood T cell repertoires in COVID-19. As handled by the study authors: From reference gene primer amplification, estimates of nucleated cell counts were derived. The protocol was immunoSEQ multiplex PCR, while the TCRdb copy is restricted to in-frame clones and leaves out a portion. V and J calls and clone size are those listed in that table; D and trimming were worked out from the DNA. The sample has 150,000 to 200,000 clones, roughly 88% seen once. Material for sequencing was peripheral blood. The sequence was collected from a man at least 80 years old with COVID-19, enrolled during active disease.

The CDR3 DNA is TGTGCCAGCAGTTACGACAGCCAGACGAACACTGAAGCTTTCTTT. Protein: CASSYDSQTNTEAFF. The rearrangement uses TRBV6-5 and TRBJ1-1; TRBD1 is a possible D gene (5 bases). Trimming left V 2 bases short and J 1 base short, with 11 bases between. The CDR3 extends over 15 amino acids. Germline values: CDR1 MNHEY, CDR2 SVGAGI.